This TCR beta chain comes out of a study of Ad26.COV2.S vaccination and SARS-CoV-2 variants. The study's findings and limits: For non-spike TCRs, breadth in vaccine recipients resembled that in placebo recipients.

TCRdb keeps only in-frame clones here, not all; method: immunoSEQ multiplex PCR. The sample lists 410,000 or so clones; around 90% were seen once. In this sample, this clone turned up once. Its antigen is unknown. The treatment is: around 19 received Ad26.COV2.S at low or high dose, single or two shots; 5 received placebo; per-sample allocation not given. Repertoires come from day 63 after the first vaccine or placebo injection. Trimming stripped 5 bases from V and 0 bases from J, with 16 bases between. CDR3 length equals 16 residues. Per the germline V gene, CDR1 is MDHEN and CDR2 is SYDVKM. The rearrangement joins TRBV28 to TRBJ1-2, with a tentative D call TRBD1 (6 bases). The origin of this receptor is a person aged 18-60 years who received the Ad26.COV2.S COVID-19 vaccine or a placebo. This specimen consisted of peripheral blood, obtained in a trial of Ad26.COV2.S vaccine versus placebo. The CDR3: CASSPPLGQPNYGYTF. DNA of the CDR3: TGTGCCAGCAGTCCTCCACTTGGACAGCCTAACTATGGCTACACCTTC.